This T cell receptor beta chain was profiled in a study of blood T cell repertoires in COVID-19. Turning to the study itself: Sites in the United States, Italy and Spain provided acute and convalescent COVID-19 samples. Sources were T cells, B-cell-depleted T cells, or PBMCs; the material itself was cDNA or gDNA.

The V gene end was trimmed by 6 bases and the J gene end by 3 bases; junction bases not matched to a gene: 21. CDR3 length: 19 residues. CDR1 is LNHDA, CDR2 SQIVND, per germline (reference sequence). Authors' processing steps: From reference gene primer amplification, estimates of nucleated cell counts were derived. This table comes from immunoSEQ multiplex PCR, and its TCRdb copy is limited to in-frame clones, with some not included. V, J and clone size are those of that table, while D and trimming were read from the DNA. The profile shows about 33,000 clones, approximately 89% of them singletons. The chain recombines TRBV19 with TRBJ1-2; 8 nucleotides agree with TRBD1. This TCR was recovered from a human donor in a cohort sampled during active COVID-19. Sequencing was done on a sample of peripheral blood. The CDR3 DNA sequence: TGTGCCAGTAGAACTCTCACCAAGAGACAGGGGCAGGACGACTATGGCTACACCTTC. Translated, it gives CASRTLTKRQGQDDYGYTF.